These 8 T cell receptor beta chains came from one sample sequenced in a study of cytomegalovirus exposure and HLA in healthy donors. PCR involved 60 Vbeta and 13 Jbeta primers. Method: immunoSEQ multiplex PCR; TCRdb's copy keeps in-frame clones and lacks some. The table has 200,000 or so clones, 82% seen once. The sample taken for sequencing was PBMCs. The receptors here all came from a boy between 2 and 10 years old in good health and CMV-seronegative.

This chain uses TRBV14 with TRBJ2-5; 11 bases match TRBD2. V was clipped by 5 bases and J by 7 bases; unmatched bases: 12. This CDR3 contains 16 residues. The V gene's germline CDR1 is SGHDN and CDR2 FVKESK. CDR3 amino acids: CASSKPLAGGRGTQYF. The CDR3 nucleotides read TGTGCCAGCAGCAAGCCTCTAGCGGGGGGACGGGGGACCCAGTACTTC.

This sequence joins TRBV10-3 and TRBJ1-4; D uncertain. Trimming took 9 bases from V and 8 from J, leaving 16 bases between them. CDR1 is ENHRY and CDR2 is SYGVKD in the germline V gene. The CDR3 contains 13 residues. The CDR3 coding sequence is TGTGCCATTACCCCCGGGGAAGGCGAAAAACTGTTTTTT. Translating gives CAITPGEGEKLFF.

The chain carries TRBV6-1 and TRBJ1-1; 7 nucleotides align to TRBD1. CDR3 size: 14 residues. The trim removed 6 bases at V and 6 bases at J, leaving 10 bases unmatched. Germline CDR1 reads MNHNS; CDR2 reads SASEGT. The CDR3 loop is CASRKTGVGAEAFF. DNA of the CDR3: TGTGCCAGCAGAAAAACAGGGGTCGGCGCTGAAGCTTTCTTT.

The chain joins TRBV9 to TRBJ2-1, with 8 bases lining up with TRBD2. V lost 0 bases to trimming and J lost 8 bases; unmatched junction nucleotides: 10. The CDR3 consists of 16 residues. Germline V gene sequence: CDR1 SGDLS, CDR2 YYNGEE. The CDR3: CASSVEGAGGVDEQFF. In DNA, the CDR3 is TGTGCCAGCAGCGTAGAAGGGGCGGGGGGCGTCGATGAGCAGTTCTTC. The variable domain in full, completed from reference TRBV9 and TRBJ2-1, reads DSGVTQTPKHLITATGQRVTLRCSPRSGDLSVYWYQQSLDQGLQFLIQYYNGEERAKGNILERFSAQQFPDLHSELNLSSLELGDSALYFCASSVEGAGGVDEQFFGPGTRLTVL.

The gene calls are TRBV27 and TRBJ2-3; 10 bases map to TRBD2. CDR3 length: 17 amino acids. The junction had 10 bases not matched to a gene; V was cut back by 5 bases and J by 2 bases. Germline V gives CDR1 MNHEY, CDR2 SMNVEV (reference sequence). In DNA, the CDR3 is TGTGCCAGCAGTCCTTCCGTAGCGGGGGGTTACACAGATACGCAGTATTTT. Translation: CASSPSVAGGYTDTQYF.

The chain employs TRBV7-9 and TRBJ2-3, with D tentatively TRBD2 (6 bases). CDR1 is SEHNR, CDR2 FQNEAQ, per germline (reference sequence). CDR3 length: 14 amino acids. V shed 3 bases and J shed 0 bases, with 7 bases lying between them. Written as DNA, the CDR3 is TGTGCCAGCAGCTTGGGACTTAGCACAGATACGCAGTATTTT. The encoded protein is CASSLGLSTDTQYF.

V usage is TRBV14 and J usage is TRBJ2-7; TRBD1 matches 9 bases. The CDR3 has 14 residues. V shed 8 bases and J 3 bases; nucleotides not matched to a gene: 8. Germline V gene lookup returns CDR1 SGHDN and CDR2 FVKESK. The CDR3 reads CASRWGQGVYEQYF. Here the CDR3 DNA reads TGTGCCAGCCGTTGGGGACAGGGCGTCTACGAGCAGTACTTC. Supplemented by reference TRBV14 and TRBJ2-7, the full variable domain reads EAGVTQFPSHSVIEKGQTVTLRCDPISGHDNLYWYRRVMGKEIKFLLHFVKESKQDESGMPNNRFLAERTGGTYSTLKVQPAELEDSGVYFCASRWGQGVYEQYFGPGTRLTVT.

The V call is TRBV14, the J call TRBJ1-3; D uncertain. V lost 4 bases, J lost 0 bases, and 7 bases lay in between. CDR1 SGHDN and CDR2 FVKESK come from the germline V gene. This CDR3 is 14 amino acids long. CDR3 loop: CASSPLSSGNTIYF. CDR3 nucleotide sequence: TGTGCCAGCAGCCCCCTGAGCTCTGGAAACACCATATATTTT.